This entry describes one T cell receptor (beta chain). V shed 9 bases, J shed 1 base, and the junction held 8 bases outside the gene matches. Per germline, CDR1 KGHDR and CDR2 SFDVKD. The CDR3 totals 15 residues. This sample was taken from a study of blood T cell repertoires in COVID-19. Sequenced by immunoSEQ multiplex PCR; TCRdb stores in-frame clones only, minus some. This sample carries a few hundred thousand clones, approximately 89% of them seen once, and the ten largest clones take 10% to 15%. Seattle enrolled patients during active infection and tracked them longitudinally. The specimen was peripheral blood. The TCR comes from a woman aged 45-65 years with COVID-19, enrolled during active disease. The chain employs TRBV24-1 and TRBJ2-3, with TRBD2 matching 8 bases. The CDR3 sequence: CATLGLAARTDTQYF. The CDR3 nucleotides read TGTGCCACCCTCGGACTAGCTGCCCGCACAGATACGCAGTATTTT.